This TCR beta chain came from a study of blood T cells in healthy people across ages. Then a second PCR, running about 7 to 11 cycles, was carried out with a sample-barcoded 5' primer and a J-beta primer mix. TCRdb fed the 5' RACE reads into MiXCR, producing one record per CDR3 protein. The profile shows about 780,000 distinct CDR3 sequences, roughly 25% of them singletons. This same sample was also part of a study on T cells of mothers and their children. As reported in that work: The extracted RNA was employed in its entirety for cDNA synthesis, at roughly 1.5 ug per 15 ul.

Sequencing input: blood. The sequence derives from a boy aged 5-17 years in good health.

The CDR3 here is CASSLSGASDGYTF. DNA for the CDR3: TGTGCCAGCAGTTTATCGGGGGCTAGCGATGGCTACACCTTC. The V and J genes are TRBV27 and TRBJ1-2; tentatively, D is TRBD1 (6 bases). Trimming stripped 0 bases from V and 6 bases from J, with 11 bases between. Germline assignment: CDR1 MNHEY and CDR2 SMNVEV (reference sequence). The CDR3 spans 14 residues.